These 26 T cell receptor beta chains were sequenced from one sample in a study of response to subunit inactivated influenza vaccine. TCRdb passed the RT-PCR reads through MiXCR, listing each CDR3 protein once. The sample contains about 700,000 distinct CDR3 sequences, around 13% of which appear only once. The source was PBMCs from blood, collected 14 to 15 days before vaccination. These receptors were obtained from a middle-aged man who received an inactivated influenza vaccine.

This clonotype showed up many times. V and J are TRBV9 and TRBJ2-6; 8 nucleotides match TRBD2. The V gene's germline CDR1 is SGDLS and CDR2 YYNGEE. This CDR3 region has 17 residues. Losses at the gene ends were 2 bases for V and 0 bases for J; bases not matched to a gene: 4. CDR3 in DNA: TGTGCCAGCAGCGTCGACCGGGGGGGCTCTGGGGCCAACGTCCTGACTTTC. Its protein product is CASSVDRGGSGANVLTF.

This clonotype was seen ten or more times. This chain connects TRBV4-2 to TRBJ2-1; maybe TRBD2 (5 bases). Trimming left V 4 bases short and J 5 bases short, with 9 bases between. The germline gives CDR1 LGHNA, CDR2 YNFKEQ. The CDR3 length is 13 residues. CDR3: CASSPGIDNEQFF. CDR3 in DNA: TGTGCCAGCAGCCCGGGAATTGACAATGAGCAGTTCTTC.

V gene TRBV10-3 combines with J gene TRBJ2-3, with TRBD2 matching over 12 bases. V lost 6 bases, J lost 6 bases, and 7 bases stayed unmatched. The CDR3 is made up of 15 amino acids. The germline CDR1 and CDR2 sequences are ENHRY and SYGVKD. This CDR3 reads CAISQLAGGADTQYF. In nucleotides, the CDR3 is TGTGCCATCAGCCAACTAGCGGGGGGAGCGGATACGCAGTATTTT.

V usage is TRBV11-2 and J usage is TRBJ1-1; D is perhaps TRBD1 (5 bases). The V end was cut by 8 bases, the J end by 0 bases, with 10 bases between. CDR1 is SGHAT and CDR2 is FQNNGV in the germline V gene. The CDR3 has 13 residues. This CDR3 is CASGEGMNTEAFF. The CDR3 region has the DNA TGTGCCAGCGGGGAGGGGATGAACACTGAAGCTTTCTTT. Full variable domain (outside the CDR3, taken from reference TRBV11-2 and TRBJ1-1): EAGVAQSPRYKIIEKRQSVAFWCNPISGHATLYWYQQILGQGPKLLIQFQNNGVVDDSQLPKDRFSAERLKGVDSTLKIQPAKLEDSAVYLCASGEGMNTEAFFGQGTRLTVV.

This chain joins TRBV7-9 and TRBJ2-1, with D maybe TRBD1 (5 bases). The CDR3 extends over 15 amino acids. V dropped 5 bases and J dropped 10 bases, with 21 bases sitting between them. Germline V gene sequence: CDR1 SEHNR, CDR2 FQNEAQ (reference sequence). The CDR3 region has the DNA TGTGCCAGCAGCCTAGGGGTTAGCTCTACGTGGGAGCAGTTCTTC. Amino acids: CASSLGVSSTWEQFF.

This chain joins TRBV12-3 or TRBV12-4 and TRBJ2-4, with 7 bases matching TRBD1. The CDR3 spans 16 residues. With V trimmed by 6 bases and J by 2 bases, 10 bases remained unmatched. As DNA, the CDR3 is TGTGCCAGCAGCACAAGACAGGGAGATACCAAAAACATTCAGTACTTC. Its protein is CASSTRQGDTKNIQYF.

This chain joins TRBV18 and TRBJ2-1, with 13 nucleotides matching TRBD2. With V trimmed by 0 bases and J by 7 bases, 9 bases remained unmatched. CDR3 length: 18 amino acids. Germline-derived CDR1 and CDR2 are KGHSH and LQKENI. The CDR3 region is CASSPPNTLAGGPNEQFF. In DNA form, the CDR3 reads TGTGCCAGCTCACCACCGAACACACTAGCGGGAGGGCCAAATGAGCAGTTCTTC. The entire variable domain, with the rest obtained from reference TRBV18 and TRBJ2-1, is as follows: NAGVMQNPRHLVRRRGQEARLRCSPMKGHSHVYWYRQLPEEGLKFMVYLQKENIIDESGMPKERFSAEFPKEGPSILRIQQVVRGDSAAYFCASSPPNTLAGGPNEQFFGPGTRLTVL.

This clonotype occurred many times. The chain joins TRBV11-2 to TRBJ2-3; D not certain. V lost 1 base and J 0 bases, leaving 5 bases between the germline ends. CDR3 length equals 14 residues. Germline CDR1 reads SGHAT; CDR2 reads FQNNGV. The chain's CDR3 is CASSLGFSTDTQYF. CDR3 in DNA: TGTGCCAGCAGCTTAGGATTTAGCACAGATACGCAGTATTTT.

This sequence joins TRBV7-9 and TRBJ1-1; a weak D match, TRBD1 (6 bases). V was shortened by 1 base and J by 5 bases, with 17 bases between the two germline ends. Per germline, CDR1 SEHNR and CDR2 FQNEAQ (reference sequence). The CDR3 sequence is 16 residues long. The CDR3 region has the DNA TGTGCCAGCAGCTTAGGAGAGGGGGAGCGGGATACTGAAGCTTTCTTT. Its protein product is CASSLGEGERDTEAFF.

The chain has TRBV28 and TRBJ2-2, with a possible D match to TRBD1 (6 bases). The germline V gene has CDR1 MDHEN and CDR2 SYDVKM. The CDR3 length is 15 residues. The germline V and J ends were trimmed by 6 bases and 6 bases, with 17 bases remaining between them. The CDR3 bases are TGTGCCAGCAGCCGGGACACTGTTGAGTCCGGGGAGCTGTTTTTT. It codes for CASSRDTVESGELFF.

By share, this clonotype ranks as medium-sized (0.01 to 0.1%). The chain couples TRBV4-1 to TRBJ1-2; tentative D call: TRBD1 (6 bases). From germline, CDR1 is MGHRA and CDR2 YSYEKL. Trimming took 0 bases from V and 1 from J, leaving 9 bases between them. CDR3 length: 15 amino acids. The CDR3 is CASSQDRTVNYGYTF. The CDR3, as DNA: TGCGCCAGCAGCCAAGATCGGACAGTTAACTATGGCTACACCTTC.

This clonotype was detected a few times. The V call is TRBV11-2, the J call TRBJ1-5; D possibly corresponds to TRBD1 (5 bases). This CDR3 region has 14 residues. Trimming took 5 bases from V and 2 from J, leaving 10 bases between them. Germline-derived CDR1 and CDR2 are SGHAT and FQNNGV. CDR3: CASSNPGRNQPQHF. Written as DNA, the CDR3 is TGTGCCAGCAGCAATCCGGGGCGCAATCAGCCCCAGCATTTT.

The V call is TRBV6-4, the J call TRBJ2-7, with a possible D match to TRBD1 (7 bases). Trimming pared 3 bases from V and 2 bases from J, leaving 14 bases between. Germline values: CDR1 MRHNA, CDR2 SNTAGT. The CDR3 loop spans 15 amino acids. The CDR3 sequence is CASSEFAGQPYEQYF. The CDR3 DNA reads TGTGCCAGCAGTGAATTTGCGGGACAGCCCTACGAGCAGTACTTC.

At least ten counts were recorded for this clonotype. The V call is TRBV29-1, the J call TRBJ2-1; 7 bases map to TRBD1. The trim removed 5 bases at V and 6 bases at J, leaving 19 bases unmatched. Germline V CDR1 and CDR2: SQVTM, ANQGSEA. The CDR3 spans 17 residues. The CDR3 DNA follows: TGCAGCGTTTATCATCGACAGGGTTTTACTCGGGGCAATGAGCAGTTCTTC. Translated, it gives CSVYHRQGFTRGNEQFF.

This clonotype was counted at least ten times. The chain carries TRBV4-2 and TRBJ2-1, with TRBD2 identical over 9 bases. The CDR3 loop spans 16 amino acids. The germline gives CDR1 LGHNA, CDR2 YNFKEQ. Trimming cost V 3 bases and J 3 bases; bases outside gene matches: 6. CDR3 nucleotides: TGTGCCAGCAGCCACTCAGCGGGAGGTTACTACAATGAGCAGTTCTTC. Residues: CASSHSAGGYYNEQFF.

The chain carries TRBV6-1 and TRBJ1-4; D uncertain. Trimming pared 5 bases from V and 11 bases from J, leaving 18 bases between. The CDR3 spans 14 residues. Germline V lookup: CDR1 MNHNS, CDR2 SASEGT. The chain's CDR3 is CASSSQSGWSKLFF. CDR3 DNA sequence: TGTGCCAGCAGTAGCCAGTCTGGGTGGTCGAAACTGTTTTTT.

This clonotype showed up many times. This CDR3 reads CASSKDRGGLYEQFF. The CDR3 DNA reads TGTGCCAGCAGCAAAGACAGGGGAGGCCTCTATGAGCAGTTCTTC. The chain combines TRBV28 with TRBJ2-1; 8 nucleotides agree with TRBD1. The V gene end was trimmed by 6 bases and the J gene end by 8 bases; junction bases not matched to a gene: 12. Germline V gene lookup returns CDR1 MDHEN and CDR2 SYDVKM. CDR3 length equals 15 residues.

This clonotype has only a few counts. This rearrangement joins TRBV28 to TRBJ2-2, with 11 bases aligning to TRBD2. The germline V gene has CDR1 MDHEN and CDR2 SYDVKM. V gave up 4 bases and J gave up 5 bases; unmatched junction bases: 6. The CDR3 sequence is 16 residues long. CDR3 loop: CASSSGLAVNTGELFF. The DNA of the CDR3 is TGTGCCAGCAGTTCGGGACTAGCGGTAAATACCGGGGAGCTGTTTTTT.

This clonotype was seen a few times. This rearrangement joins TRBV15 to TRBJ2-7, with D tentatively TRBD1 (5 bases). Germline V gives CDR1 LNHNV, CDR2 YYDKDF (reference sequence). The germline V and J ends were trimmed by 0 bases and 4 bases, with 7 bases remaining between them. The CDR3 is 13 amino acids. The DNA of the CDR3 is TGTGCCACCAGCAGAGACCAGGGTTACGAGCAGTACTTC. Amino acid sequence: CATSRDQGYEQYF.

The chain joins TRBV7-2 to TRBJ2-1; D uncertain. Trimming shortened V by 3 bases and J by 9 bases, and 9 bases separated the two germline ends. The CDR3 contains 12 residues. Germline lookup yields CDR1 SGHTA and CDR2 FQGNSA. The CDR3 sequence is CASSFGVSEQFF. The CDR3 nucleotides read TGTGCCAGCAGCTTTGGGGTTAGTGAGCAGTTCTTC.

This clonotype showed up many times. The genes are TRBV12-3 or TRBV12-4 and TRBJ2-3; TRBD2 agrees at 10 bases. V dropped 5 bases and J dropped 5; count of bases not matched to a gene: 4. This CDR3 comprises 14 residues. DNA of the CDR3: TGTGCCAGCAGTACTAGCGGGGTGAAAGATACGCAGTATTTT. Its protein product is CASSTSGVKDTQYF.

The chain couples TRBV27 to TRBJ2-7, with D hard to call. Trimming shortened V by 3 bases and J by 0 bases, and 12 bases separated the two germline ends. The CDR3 spans 15 residues. Germline loops: CDR1 MNHEY, CDR2 SMNVEV (reference sequence). The CDR3, as DNA: TGTGCCAGCAGTTTGAGTTCTGTGAGCTCCTACGAGCAGTACTTC. Amino acids: CASSLSSVSSYEQYF.

The chain couples TRBV18 to TRBJ2-2, with 7 positions matching TRBD2. The CDR3 sequence is 18 residues long. V shed 1 base and J 3 bases; nucleotides not matched to a gene: 11. CDR1 and CDR2 (germline): KGHSH, LQKENI. The DNA of the CDR3 is TGTGCCAGCTCACCACAGGACGTAGCGGGTGGTTACACCGGGGAGCTGTTTTTT. It codes for CASSPQDVAGGYTGELFF.

This clonotype was observed a few times. The rearrangement joins TRBV20-1 to TRBJ1-1; D remains unclear. Germline lookup yields CDR1 DFQATT and CDR2 SNEGSKA (reference sequence). Trimming removed 0 bases from V and 4 bases from J, with 6 bases in between. This CDR3 is 12 amino acids long. CDR3 in DNA: TGCAGTGCTAGAGATACGGCCACTGAAGCTTTCTTT. Translation gives CSARDTATEAFF.

The CDR3 reads CASRGQGTETQYF. The CDR3 coding sequence is TGCGCCAGCCGGGGACAGGGGACAGAGACCCAGTACTTC. The V and J genes are TRBV4-1 and TRBJ2-5; 10 bases match TRBD1. The CDR3 extends over 13 amino acids. J was trimmed by 4 bases and V by 8 bases; bases with no gene match: 4. Per germline, CDR1 MGHRA and CDR2 YSYEKL.

The chain's CDR3 is CSGTSGSNSDTQHF. As DNA, the CDR3 is TGCAGTGGAACTAGCGGGAGTAATTCAGATACGCAGCATTTT. V and J are TRBV20-1 and TRBJ2-3; no definite D call. The J call may be incorrect, as the DNA end agrees better with TRBJ1-5. Per germline, CDR1 DFQATT and CDR2 SNEGSKA (reference sequence). The CDR3 spans 14 residues.